This TCR beta chain derives from a study of T cell clonality in common variable immunodeficiency. General study results and limits: Compared with controls, CVID subjects had fewer shared TCRbeta clones. In common variable immunodeficiency, TCR beta chains reportedly carried fewer deletions and N-nucleotide insertions. Compared with healthy controls, CVID subjects showed increased TCRbeta clonality, mostly in about a third.

V was pared by 6 bases and J by 6 bases, with 11 bases of the junction left unmatched. The CDR3 contains 14 residues. Germline V lookup: CDR1 SEHNR, CDR2 FQNEAQ (reference sequence). To note about this clone: Antigen specificity is unknown. Read coverage stops 3 residues before the CDR3 terminus; the germline J gene supplies the remainder.

Control and CVID samples contributed equal amounts of genomic DNA. Some clones are missing from TCRdb's copy, which holds only in-frame ones; the method was immunoSEQ multiplex PCR. The sample has 51,000 or so clones, none seen only once. Input material: peripheral blood mononuclear cells. The J gene is TRBJ2-7, the V gene TRBV7-9, with 7 bases identical to TRBD1. This TCR was recovered from a person between 18 and 75 years old in good health. The CDR3 sequence is CASSLQGLGGEQYF. The covered CDR3 bases are TGTGCCAGCAGTCTACAGGGGTTAGGGGGCGAG.